This TCR beta chain was observed in a study of Tregs in tolerant kidney transplant recipients. Points from the study as a whole: Validation in larger populations is needed because few patients were studied. Expanding Tregs on activated donor B cells appeared to best identify donor-specific TCRbeta clones. Biological reproducibility was not directly addressed in this study.

Recipients received nonmyeloablative bone marrow transplants from related graft donors, with transient mixed chimerism. CD4+CD25+CD127- Tregs, CD4+CD25- non-Tregs, CD4 and CD8 cells were sorted. V lost 6 bases and J lost 2; bases outside the gene matches: 3. The CDR3 extends over 13 amino acids. Per the germline V gene, CDR1 is MNHEY and CDR2 is SMNVEV (reference sequence). Data came from immunoSEQ multiplex PCR; TCRdb stores just in-frame clones and leaves some out. The repertoire holds approximately 47,000 clones, roughly nine tenths seen once, with about 16% in the top ten. For this clone: Its specificity is unknown.

Specimen: CD8+ T cells from blood (PBMCs), collected 12 months after the transplant. This clonotype was obtained from a human patient who received a combined kidney and bone marrow transplant. Some T cells may trace back to the graft donor. The chain combines TRBV27 with TRBJ2-7, with 8 bases that match TRBD1. Here the CDR3 reads CASRDRVPYEQYF. Here the CDR3 DNA reads TGTGCCAGCAGGGACAGGGTCCCCTACGAGCAGTACTTC.